The clone carrying this T cell receptor (beta chain) was detected ten times or more. Per the germline V gene, CDR1 is SGHRS and CDR2 is YFSETQ. CDR3 length: 12 residues. Trimming cost V 4 bases and J 3 bases, with 5 bases left between them. Unique molecular identifiers were incorporated into the prepared TCRbeta library. TCRdb redid the calling of the PCR reads with MiXCR, one entry per CDR3 protein. The sample includes some 500,000 distinct CDR3 sequences, about 30% of them seen just once. These data come from a study of T-cell reconstitution after alpha-beta-depleted transplantation in children. Sequencing used PBMCs from the stem cell graft donor, obtained from the stem cell graft. This receptor was obtained from a human donor who donated a stem cell graft to a child with aplastic anemia. The chain carries TRBV5-1 and TRBJ2-1; D uncertain. The CDR3, as DNA: TGCGCCAGCAGCCCGGACTACAATGAGCAGTTCTTC. Amino acids: CASSPDYNEQFF.